This TCR beta chain was documented in a study of blood T cell repertoires in COVID-19. The overall study: Sites across the United States, Italy and Spain contributed samples from acute and convalescent COVID-19.

As handled by the study authors: Estimation of nucleated cell counts was performed using reference gene primer amplification. TCRdb's table, derived via immunoSEQ multiplex PCR, lists solely in-frame clones and lacks some. V, J and clone size are taken as reported in that table, and D and trimming were inferred from the DNA itself. The sample includes approximately 200,000 clones, approximately 85% of them seen just once. In germline, CDR1 is MGHRA, CDR2 YSYEKL. The CDR3 extends over 14 amino acids. V lost 5 bases, J lost 4 bases, and 6 bases stayed unmatched. The chain employs TRBV4-1 and TRBJ2-3; 7 bases match TRBD2. Sequenced material: peripheral blood. The clonotype comes from a man in his fifties who had recovered from COVID-19. The chain's CDR3 is CASSFSGSSDTQYF. Written as DNA, the CDR3 is TGCGCCAGCAGCTTTAGCGGGTCATCAGATACGCAGTATTTT.